Presented here are 29 T cell receptor beta chains from one specimen sequenced in a study of Graves' ophthalmopathy and Graves' hyperthyroidism. The sequenced template was RNA, covering the TCR beta CDR3 region. First-round RT-PCR with HTBI primers preceded a second-round multiplex PCR. From the multiplex PCR reads, TCRdb called clonotypes with MiXCR, one entry per CDR3 protein. Of 650,000 to 800,000 distinct CDR3 sequences in the sample, over 40% were seen once. The sequencing input was peripheral blood. The receptors derive from an adult man with Graves' ophthalmopathy.

This clonotype was observed many times. This sequence joins TRBV4-2 and TRBJ2-7, with D possibly matching TRBD2 (5 bases). The V gene lost 0 bases and the J gene lost 1 base, with 10 bases spanning the gap. The germline V gene encodes CDR1 LGHNA and CDR2 YNFKEQ. CDR3 length: 15 residues. Here the CDR3 reads CASSQDTGRSYEQYF. The DNA of the CDR3 is TGTGCCAGCAGCCAAGATACGGGAAGGTCCTACGAGCAGTACTTC.

The CDR3, as DNA: TGCAGTGCTAGACCAGCGGGAGAGCGGGAGACCCAGTACTTC. It translates to CSARPAGERETQYF. The chain recombines TRBV20-1 with TRBJ2-5, with 8 bases matching TRBD2. The CDR3 has 14 residues. V lost 2 bases and J lost 5; bases outside the gene matches: 7. CDR1 is DFQATT and CDR2 is SNEGSKA in the germline V gene (reference sequence).

This clonotype was seen repeatedly, ten times or more. This rearrangement joins TRBV12-3 or TRBV12-4 to TRBJ1-1; a possible D gene is TRBD1 (5 bases). V gave up 1 base and J gave up 1 base, with 7 bases separating them. The CDR3 sequence is 14 residues long. CDR3 sequence reads: CASSLEGENTEAFF. The CDR3 DNA reads as TGTGCCAGCAGTTTAGAAGGGGAGAACACTGAAGCTTTCTTT.

This clonotype was seen many times. This chain links TRBV19 with TRBJ1-3; no clear D. The CDR3 runs 12 residues. Germline lookup yields CDR1 LNHDA and CDR2 SQIVND (reference sequence). Trimming cost V 9 bases and J 0 bases, with 6 bases left between them. Here the CDR3 DNA reads TGTGCCAGCGGATACTCTGGAAACACCATATATTTT. It encodes CASGYSGNTIYF.

This chain connects TRBV20-1 to TRBJ2-5; 12 nucleotides agree with TRBD2. This CDR3 is 14 amino acids long. CDR1 DFQATT and CDR2 SNEGSKA come from the germline V gene (reference sequence). Trimming cost V 6 bases and J 5 bases; bases outside gene matches: 7. The CDR3 protein is CSARLAGDLETQYF. The CDR3, as DNA: TGCAGTGCCCGACTAGCGGGAGATCTCGAGACCCAGTACTTC.

The chain couples TRBV7-9 to TRBJ1-1; possible D gene TRBD1, 6 bases. The CDR3 sequence is 16 residues long. Deletions cut 6 bases from V and 3 bases from J, with 20 bases between. Germline assignment: CDR1 SEHNR and CDR2 FQNEAQ (reference sequence). The CDR3 bases are TGTGCCAGCAGACATCCGATTGGGGGGCGCGACACTGAAGCTTTCTTT. It yields the protein CASRHPIGGRDTEAFF.

The table lists this clonotype with many counts. The V gene is TRBV19, the J gene TRBJ1-6; D perhaps matches TRBD1 (6 bases). Looked up from germline, CDR1 is LNHDA and CDR2 is SQIVND (reference sequence). V lost 5 bases, J lost 11 bases, and 19 bases lay in between. The CDR3 is 15 amino acids. The CDR3: CASSSTTGLGAPLHF. CDR3 coding DNA: TGTGCCAGTAGTTCTACGACAGGACTCGGTGCACCCCTCCACTTT.

Ten or more counts support this clonotype. J is TRBJ2-5 and V is TRBV20-1, with 8 positions matching TRBD2. The CDR3 is made up of 12 amino acids. Germline loops: CDR1 DFQATT, CDR2 SNEGSKA (reference sequence). V lost 4 bases, J lost 7 bases, and 5 bases stayed unmatched. The CDR3 DNA is TGCAGTGCTAATACGGGGGGGGGGACCCAGTACTTC. Residues: CSANTGGGTQYF.

CDR3 sequence reads: CATSDLWDTVYEQYF. Here the CDR3 DNA reads TGTGCCACCAGTGATTTGTGGGACACCGTCTACGAGCAGTACTTC. The chain recombines TRBV24-1 with TRBJ2-7; TRBD1 might be the D (6 bases). CDR3 length: 15 residues. Per the germline V gene, CDR1 is KGHDR and CDR2 is SFDVKD. The V gene lost 0 bases and the J gene lost 3 bases, with 11 bases spanning the gap.

The CDR3 nucleotides are TGTGCCAGCAGCCAACACAGGGTTGTAGCCTATGGCTACACCTTC. Its translation: CASSQHRVVAYGYTF. The chain couples TRBV4-2 to TRBJ1-2; maybe TRBD1 (6 bases). The V end lost 2 bases, the J end lost 4 bases, and 14 bases lay between the germline ends. This CDR3 contains 15 residues. CDR1 LGHNA and CDR2 YNFKEQ come from the germline V gene.

This clonotype has more than one count but fewer than ten. The chain has TRBV4-3 and TRBJ2-7; a possible D gene is TRBD2 (5 bases). Germline assignment: CDR1 LGHNA and CDR2 YSLEER. The CDR3 spans 18 residues. The V and J ends lost 2 bases and 1 base respectively, with 21 bases between them. CDR3: CASSQLNFWQRLSYEQYF. The CDR3 DNA sequence: TGCGCCAGCAGCCAACTTAATTTTTGGCAGAGACTATCCTACGAGCAGTACTTC.

This clonotype showed up many times. This chain joins TRBV7-9 and TRBJ1-2, with no clear D. Trimming removed 5 bases at V and 8 bases at J, with 15 bases between. This CDR3 has 13 residues. From germline, CDR1 is SEHNR and CDR2 FQNEAQ (reference sequence). CDR3 coding DNA: TGTGCCAGCAGCCAATACCGGACTGGCGGCTACACCTTC. It translates to CASSQYRTGGYTF.

This clonotype was observed at least ten times. The chain couples TRBV4-2 to TRBJ2-6; no clear D. V lost 0 bases and J 0 bases, leaving 6 bases between the germline ends. Germline V gene lookup returns CDR1 LGHNA and CDR2 YNFKEQ. The CDR3 runs 16 residues. The CDR3 here is CASSQDRSSGANVLTF. CDR3 bases: TGTGCCAGCAGCCAAGATAGGAGCTCTGGGGCCAACGTCCTGACTTTC.

There are a few counts of this clonotype. This chain uses TRBV5-1 with TRBJ1-1; 8 bases align to TRBD1. The V segment lost 2 bases and the J segment 2 bases; nucleotides outside the gene matches: 5. Germline V gene sequence: CDR1 SGHRS, CDR2 YFSETQ. The CDR3 runs to 15 residues. CDR3 bases: TGCGCCAGCAGCTTCCTACAGGGGGGAAACACTGAAGCTTTCTTT. Translating it yields CASSFLQGGNTEAFF.

This clonotype was observed many times. The chain combines TRBV5-8 with TRBJ1-6, with a tentative D call TRBD1 (5 bases). Trimming shortened V by 5 bases and J by 9 bases, and 12 bases separated the two germline ends. The V gene's germline CDR1 is SGHTS and CDR2 YDEGEE. This CDR3 contains 13 residues. CDR3 DNA: TGTGCCAGCAGTGCCAGGGAGGCTTCACCCCTCCACTTT. Translating gives CASSAREASPLHF.

This clonotype was counted only a few times. This chain uses TRBV7-9 with TRBJ2-2; 8 nucleotides align to TRBD2. CDR3 length: 16 amino acids. Germline V gene data show CDR1 as SEHNR and CDR2 as FQNEAQ (reference sequence). V shed 6 bases and J 6 bases; nucleotides not matched to a gene: 12. The CDR3, as DNA: TGTGCCAGCAGTTTTGTCAGCGGGAGCGGCGCCGGGGAGCTGTTTTTT. Its translation: CASSFVSGSGAGELFF.

In this sample, this clonotype turned up a few times. The V call is TRBV9, the J call TRBJ2-2; possible D gene TRBD2, 6 bases. The V and J ends lost 0 bases and 4 bases respectively, with 13 bases between them. CDR1 is SGDLS and CDR2 is YYNGEE in the germline V gene. The CDR3 is 16 residues long. CDR3 bases: TGTGCCAGCAGCGTAGTTGTGACTAGTGGCACCGGGGAGCTGTTTTTT. Protein sequence: CASSVVVTSGTGELFF.

CDR3 in amino acids: CASSLLAGGPHGELFF. The CDR3 DNA is TGTGCCAGCAGCCTACTAGCGGGGGGGCCTCACGGGGAGCTGTTTTTT. This chain links TRBV7-2 with TRBJ2-2, with 13 bases matching TRBD2. The germline V gene has CDR1 SGHTA and CDR2 FQGNSA. The V segment lost 5 bases and the J segment 7 bases; nucleotides outside the gene matches: 7. This CDR3 spans 16 amino acids.

This clonotype was detected only once. The rearrangement links TRBV7-2 to TRBJ2-5, with TRBD1 matching over 10 bases. V lost 5 bases, J lost 7 bases, and 7 bases stayed unmatched. The CDR3 totals 14 residues. Germline assignment: CDR1 SGHTA and CDR2 FQGNSA. CDR3 sequence: CASSPRRTGGTQYF. The CDR3, as DNA: TGTGCCAGCAGCCCCCGCAGGACAGGGGGGACCCAGTACTTC.

J is TRBJ2-7 and V is TRBV20-1; TRBD1 agrees at 9 bases. V lost 1 base, J lost 3 bases, and 7 bases stayed unmatched. Germline lookup yields CDR1 DFQATT and CDR2 SNEGSKA (reference sequence). This CDR3 is 15 amino acids long. The CDR3 loop is CSARAYRGRIYEQYF. The CDR3 DNA follows: TGCAGTGCTAGAGCCTACAGGGGGCGGATCTACGAGCAGTACTTC.

V and J are TRBV20-1 and TRBJ1-3; the D is unclear. The CDR3 consists of 14 residues. Germline V CDR1 and CDR2: DFQATT, SNEGSKA (reference sequence). The germline V and J ends were trimmed by 1 base and 8 bases, with 15 bases remaining between them. Here the CDR3 DNA reads TGCAGTGCTAGAGTGGCGGGCTATGGCTACACCATATATTTT. This codes for CSARVAGYGYTIYF.

This clonotype has a count of ten or more. J is TRBJ2-7 and V is TRBV10-3; D is possibly TRBD1 or TRBD2 (6 bases each). Germline CDR1 reads ENHRY; CDR2 reads SYGVKD. The CDR3 length is 14 residues. V shed 4 bases and J shed 6 bases, with 16 bases lying between them. The DNA for the CDR3 is TGTGCCATCAGTGCACAGGGAGGTTTCTTCGAGCAGTACTTC. It specifies CAISAQGGFFEQYF.

The rearrangement links TRBV2 to TRBJ2-7, with 9 bases matching TRBD2. The J call is in doubt because the DNA end fits TRBJ2-1 better. This CDR3 is built from 13 residues. Germline V gene sequence: CDR1 SNHLY, CDR2 FYNNEI. DNA of the CDR3: TGTGCCAGCAAGGCTAGCGGGAACAATGAGCAGTTCTTC. It translates to CASKASGNNEQFF.

A remark on this clonotype: This could be a read error, since a much larger clone is one nucleotide away. The V call is TRBV19, the J call TRBJ1-2; D unresolved. Germline V gene lookup returns CDR1 LNHDA and CDR2 SQIVND (reference sequence). The CDR3 is 11 residues long. The CDR3 coding sequence is TGTGCCAGTGGGGAGTACTATGGCTACGCCTTC. Translated, it gives CASGEYYGYAF.

In the case of this clonotype: One end of the junction varies from germline; a read error may be responsible. This rearrangement joins TRBV7-9 to TRBJ1-4; D not certain. This CDR3 contains 14 residues. Per germline, CDR1 SEHNR and CDR2 FQNEAQ (reference sequence). CDR3 nucleotides: TGCGCCAGCAGCTTGGGCTCTTCAAATGAAAAACTGTTTTTT. This translates into CASSLGSSNEKLFF. Variable domain in full (rest from reference TRBV7-9 and TRBJ1-4): DTGVSQNPRHKITKRGQNVTFRCDPISEHNRLYWYRQTLGQGPEFLTYFQNEAQLEKSRLLSDRFSAERPKGSFSTLEIQRTEQGDSAMYLCASSLGSSNEKLFFGSGTQLSVL.

This clonotype came up many times. The rearrangement joins TRBV2 to TRBJ1-2, with 8 bases lining up with TRBD1. The CDR3 spans 13 residues. Germline-derived CDR1 and CDR2 are SNHLY and FYNNEI. Trimming cost V 5 bases and J 7 bases; bases outside gene matches: 6. The CDR3 protein is CASSPDRDSGYTF. The CDR3 DNA follows: TGTGCCAGCAGTCCGGACAGGGATTCTGGCTACACCTTC.

Points on this clonotype: A much larger clone is a single base away; this may be a read error. This chain's CDR3 is CSARFDRGPGQPQHF. The CDR3 DNA reads TGCAGCGCCCGCTTCGACAGGGGACCGGGTCAGCCCCAGCATTTT. This chain uses TRBV29-1 with TRBJ1-5; 8 positions match TRBD1. V was pared by 7 bases and J by 6 bases, with 14 bases of the junction left unmatched. Germline CDR1 and CDR2: SQVTM and ANQGSEA. This CDR3 has 15 residues.

A note on this clonotype: At one boundary the junction diverges from the germline segment, which might be a read error. V and J are TRBV29-1 and TRBJ1-1; D ambiguous. Looked up from germline, CDR1 is SQVTM and CDR2 is ANQGSEA. CDR3 length: 12 amino acids. CDR3 bases: TGCAGCGTTTTAGGATGGAGCACTGGAGCTTTCTTC. Protein product: CSVLGWSTGAFF.

The V and J genes are TRBV19 and TRBJ2-5, with unresolved D. CDR3 size: 13 residues. Trimming shortened V by 4 bases and J by 9 bases, and 15 bases separated the two germline ends. Germline V lookup: CDR1 LNHDA, CDR2 SQIVND (reference sequence). This CDR3 reads CASSRGVGQPQYF. CDR3 nucleotides: TGTGCCAGTAGTAGAGGCGTCGGTCAGCCCCAGTACTTC.